This TCR beta chain appears in the sequencing data of a study of CD4+ T cells in melanoma. The assay was immunoSEQ multiplex PCR, and TCRdb's table has in-frame clones only and misses some. Of 50,000 to 60,000 clones detected, more than 60% appear once; the ten largest clones hold 4.5% to 5.5%. Points on this clone: Its antigen is not identified.

Points from the study as a whole: In melanoma, neoantigen-specific CD4+ T cells reportedly differed in differentiation state. CD8+ T cell, macrophage and B cell function reportedly correlated with neoantigen-specific CD4+ T cells.

The sequenced sample consisted of tumor tissue. The TCR comes from a human donor with melanoma.

For the CDR3, the DNA is TGTGCCAGCAGTTACGGCTGGGGGCCCTACGAGCAGTACTTC. It yields the protein CASSYGWGPYEQYF. The rearrangement uses TRBV6-5 and TRBJ2-7; a weak D match, TRBD1 (6 bases). The CDR3 runs to 14 residues. Trimming removed 2 bases from V and 2 bases from J, with 10 bases in between. Germline V gene data show CDR1 as MNHEY and CDR2 as SVGAGI.